This T cell receptor (beta chain) was documented in a study of T cells in Graves' hyperthyroidism and ophthalmopathy. The CDR3 has 14 amino acids. The V end lost 2 bases, the J end lost 4 bases, and 11 bases lay between the germline ends. Germline CDR1 SNHLY, CDR2 FYNNEI. The sample holds many counts of this clonotype. No antigen is known for it. Broader study findings: The blood repertoire included most of the expanded thyroid clonotypes above 0.001.

TCR beta CDR3 regions were amplified from RNA transcripts. HTBI primers were used for first-round RT-PCR of the TCR CDR3. MiXCR, applied by TCRdb to the multiplex PCR reads, yields one record per CDR3 protein. The sample has 600,000 to 800,000 distinct CDR3 sequences, under 45% seen once. PBMCs came from around 9.7 ml fresh peripheral blood. The gene calls are TRBV2 and TRBJ1-2; D possibly corresponds to TRBD1 (6 bases). The receptor was isolated from a woman between 40 and 55 years old with Graves' hyperthyroidism. Sequenced: blood. The CDR3 nucleotides read TGTGCCAGCAGTGAAAGGGGGGCGAGCTATGGCTACACCTTC. Its protein is CASSERGASYGYTF.